This T cell receptor (beta chain) comes out of a study of blood T cell repertoires in COVID-19. Germline V lookup: CDR1 MNHEY, CDR2 SVGEGT. Trimming stripped 5 bases from V and 6 bases from J, with 10 bases between. This CDR3 is built from 12 residues. Adults between about 18 and 89 years of age took part from more than 20 US areas. Participants had their cohort set by participant-reported clinical history. A COVID-19 case had been met by exposed participants during the 2 weeks before study entry. Per the authors' pipeline: Cell counts per sample came from amplifying reference gene primers. Using immunoSEQ multiplex PCR, the repertoire was profiled, and TCRdb retains in-frame clones only, with some absent. The V and J calls and the clone size are those of that table, but D and trimming were determined from the DNA. Altogether about 140,000 clones are present, under 90% being singletons, with the ten largest covering 1.5% to 2%.

This chain connects TRBV6-2 or TRBV6-3 to TRBJ2-5, with D perhaps TRBD2 (7 bases). Source material: PBMCs or T cells enriched from blood (not recorded which). This TCR derives from a woman aged 18-29 years who had been exposed to COVID-19. The CDR3 DNA reads TGTGCCAGCAGTGGCGGGGGCCAGACCCAGTACTTC. Residues: CASSGGGQTQYF.